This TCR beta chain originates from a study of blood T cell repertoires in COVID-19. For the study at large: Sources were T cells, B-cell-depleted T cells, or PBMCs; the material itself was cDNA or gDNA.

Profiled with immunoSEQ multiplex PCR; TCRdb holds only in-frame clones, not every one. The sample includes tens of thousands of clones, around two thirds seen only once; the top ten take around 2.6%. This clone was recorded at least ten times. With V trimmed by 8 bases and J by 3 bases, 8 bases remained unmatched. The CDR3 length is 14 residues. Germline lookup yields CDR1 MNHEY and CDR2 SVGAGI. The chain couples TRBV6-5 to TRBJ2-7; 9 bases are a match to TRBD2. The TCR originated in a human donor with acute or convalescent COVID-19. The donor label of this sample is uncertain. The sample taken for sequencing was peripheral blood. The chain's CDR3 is CASQNSGSLYEQYF. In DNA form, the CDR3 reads TGTGCCAGCCAGAATAGCGGGAGCCTCTACGAGCAGTACTTC.